This T cell receptor (beta chain) was sequenced for a study of T cells in localized non-small cell lung cancer. Study results and caveats: T cell clonality was highest in uninvolved adjacent lung, above tumor. Longer survival (overall) was linked to higher T cell density in blood. Heterogeneity is still possible, as just one tumor region was sequenced. Appearances in adjacent lung were noted for a median approximately 58 of the top 100 tumor clones.

As regards this clone: Its matching antigen is unknown. The identical CDR3 is also encoded by other nucleotide sequences in the sample.

The method was immunoSEQ multiplex PCR; TCRdb's version includes in-frame clones alone and lacks a portion of them. The sample contains over 25,000 clones, about 80% of which appear only once. Germline V gene lookup returns CDR1 LNHNV and CDR2 YYDKDF (reference sequence). The V end lost 0 bases, the J end lost 5 bases, and 7 bases lay between the germline ends. This CDR3 spans 13 amino acids. The source material was peripheral blood, sampled before any cancer treatment. The genes are TRBV15 and TRBJ1-1; D not resolved. The source of this sequence is a male donor aged 60 or over with stage II squamous cell lung carcinoma. This CDR3 reads CATSRDRQTEAFF. CDR3 nucleotides: TGTGCCACCAGCAGAGATAGGCAGACTGAAGCTTTCTTT.